This T cell receptor beta chain was sequenced in a study of cytomegalovirus exposure and HLA in healthy donors. Study-wide points: Earlier results showed most TCR beta V segments being productive about 90% or about 30% of the time.

Comments on this clone: Its antigen remains unidentified.

The CDR3 contains 14 residues. Germline lookup yields CDR1 MDHEN and CDR2 SYDVKM. V gave up 4 bases and J gave up 7 bases, with 14 bases separating them. The PCR employed 60 Vbeta primers together with 13 Jbeta primers. Data came from immunoSEQ multiplex PCR; TCRdb stores just in-frame clones and leaves some out. The sample holds roughly 160,000 clones, approximately 80% seen once. Sequenced material: PBMCs. This receptor was identified in a woman in her thirties in good health and CMV-seronegative. The chain links TRBV28 to TRBJ1-5; D possibly corresponds to TRBD1 (6 bases). The CDR3 DNA is TGTGCCAGCAGTTATCCCCTACAGGGACAGCCCCAGCATTTT. Its translation is CASSYPLQGQPQHF.